The 13 T cell receptor beta chains below were found in one sample sequenced in a study of blood T cells in healthy people across ages. A second roughly 6 to 11 cycle PCR used barcoded and J-beta primers. Each CDR3 protein gets one entry after TCRdb re-called the 5' RACE reads with MiXCR. This sample has almost 550,000 distinct CDR3 sequences, with 24% found just once. These data also formed part of another study, on T cells of mothers and their children.

The sample was blood. These receptors all stem from a boy aged 5-17 years in good health.

This clonotype was observed a handful of times. This CDR3 fails to terminate in the conserved phenylalanine or tryptophan, so it likely reflects a read error. Written as DNA, the CDR3 is TGTGCCAGCAGTTTTTCCTACAGGGCCTCGGGGGCCCAGTACCTC. This encodes CASSFSYRASGAQYL. The chain recombines TRBV28 with TRBJ2-5; D is perhaps TRBD1 or TRBD2 (6 bases each). The V and J ends lost 3 bases and 9 bases respectively, with 20 bases between them. The CDR3 is 15 amino acids. The germline CDR1 and CDR2 sequences are MDHEN and SYDVKM.

The chain recombines TRBV5-1 with TRBJ1-5; D perhaps matches TRBD1 (5 bases). V was shortened by 0 bases and J by 0 bases, with 10 bases between the two germline ends. This CDR3 contains 16 residues. Germline V lookup: CDR1 SGHRS, CDR2 YFSETQ. The CDR3 spells CASSLGTHSSNQPQHF. CDR3 nucleotide sequence: TGCGCCAGCAGCTTGGGGACACATAGTAGCAATCAGCCCCAGCATTTT.

The CDR3 sequence is CASRKTGGWQETQYF. The CDR3 DNA sequence: TGTGCCAGCAGAAAGACAGGGGGCTGGCAAGAGACCCAGTACTTC. The chain recombines TRBV7-8 with TRBJ2-5; 10 nucleotides line up with TRBD1. Germline V CDR1 and CDR2: SGHVS, FQNEAQ. Germline trimming cut 6 bases from V and 2 bases from J; bases unmatched to any gene: 6. The CDR3 runs 15 residues.

This clonotype was seen a handful of times. The chain is built from TRBV20-1 and TRBJ2-5, with D tentatively TRBD2 (5 bases). The closer fit of TRBJ2-7 to the DNA end suggests the J call may be wrong. Germline values: CDR1 DFQATT, CDR2 SNEGSKA (reference sequence). This CDR3 spans 13 amino acids. In nucleotides, the CDR3 is TGCAGTGCGTTCGCTAGCCCTTCCTACGAGCAGTACTTC. Translating it yields CSAFASPSYEQYF.

The genes are TRBV20-1 and TRBJ2-7; possible D gene TRBD2, 7 bases. CDR3 length: 17 amino acids. Per germline, CDR1 DFQATT and CDR2 SNEGSKA (reference sequence). The germline V and J ends were trimmed by 1 base and 3 bases, with 22 bases remaining between them. Written as DNA, the CDR3 is TGCAGTGCTAGAGGAGGGGGGGACGGAACTCCTGGCTACGAGCAGTACTTC. Residues: CSARGGGDGTPGYEQYF.

This chain uses TRBV6-2 or TRBV6-3 with TRBJ2-1; TRBD2 aligns across 9 bases. The CDR3 spans 14 residues. The germline CDR1 and CDR2 sequences are MNHEY and SVGEGT. The trim removed 5 bases at V and 9 bases at J, leaving 8 bases unmatched. CDR3: CASSTGLAGSEQFF. The DNA for the CDR3 is TGTGCCAGCAGTACAGGCCTAGCGGGGAGTGAGCAGTTCTTC.

This clonotype was counted only a few times. The chain combines TRBV28 with TRBJ2-7, with D perhaps matching TRBD2 (5 bases). The CDR3 covers 15 residues. Germline V gene data show CDR1 as MDHEN and CDR2 as SYDVKM. V was pared by 6 bases and J by 3 bases, with 18 bases between. CDR3 coding DNA: TGTGCCAGCAGCCGCCGGGGTCCAGCTTTCTACGAGCAGTACTTC. It is translated as CASSRRGPAFYEQYF.

The chain employs TRBV3-1 and TRBJ2-2; tentative D call: TRBD1 (5 bases). Trimming took 3 bases from V and 1 from J, leaving 15 bases between them. The CDR3 has 17 amino acids. The V gene's germline CDR1 is LGHDT and CDR2 YNNKEL (reference sequence). The CDR3 protein is CASSHLPRQMNTGELFF. In DNA form, the CDR3 reads TGTGCCAGCAGCCACCTCCCCCGACAGATGAACACCGGGGAGCTGTTTTTT.

This chain connects TRBV7-2 to TRBJ1-2; D unresolved. Germline V lookup: CDR1 SGHTA, CDR2 FQGNSA. This CDR3 has 13 amino acids. V dropped 0 bases and J dropped 2 bases, with 4 bases sitting between them. The CDR3 protein is CASSLASNYGYTF. The CDR3 DNA reads TGTGCCAGCAGCTTAGCCAGCAACTATGGCTACACCTTC.

DNA for the CDR3: TGCAGTGCTGTTAGCGGGGAGAGCTCCTACAATGAGCAGTTCTTC. Amino acids: CSAVSGESSYNEQFF. The chain links TRBV20-1 to TRBJ2-1, with 8 bases identical to TRBD2. The V gene end was trimmed by 5 bases and the J gene end by 0 bases; junction bases not matched to a gene: 6. CDR3 length: 15 amino acids. The germline V gene has CDR1 DFQATT and CDR2 SNEGSKA (reference sequence).

The genes are TRBV6-5 and TRBJ2-3, with 9 bases that match TRBD1. The CDR3 covers 14 residues. Germline assignment: CDR1 MNHEY and CDR2 SVGAGI. V trimming: 6 bases; J trimming: 3 bases; junction bases outside the gene matches: 4. CDR3 region: CASSNRGLTDTQYF. CDR3 bases: TGTGCCAGCAGCAACAGGGGGCTGACAGATACGCAGTATTTT.

This clonotype appeared a few times. The chain carries TRBV28 and TRBJ2-7, with 9 positions matching TRBD2. After removal of 6 bases from V and 7 bases from J, the junction contained 13 bases not matched to a gene. In germline, CDR1 is MDHEN, CDR2 SYDVKM. The CDR3 spans 15 residues. The CDR3 is CASSGLAGLEPEQYF. CDR3 bases: TGTGCCAGCAGCGGGCTAGCGGGATTGGAGCCAGAGCAGTACTTC.

This clonotype was observed a handful of times. The chain joins TRBV28 to TRBJ2-1, with 10 nucleotides matching TRBD2. The J segment lost 5 bases and the V segment lost 5 bases, leaving 9 bases of the junction unmatched. This CDR3 contains 16 residues. Germline assignment: CDR1 MDHEN and CDR2 SYDVKM. CDR3 residues: CASSPLGLALNNEQFF. DNA for the CDR3: TGTGCCAGCAGTCCCCTGGGACTAGCGCTTAACAATGAGCAGTTCTTC.